These 8 T cell receptor beta chains were all obtained from the same sample, sequenced in a study of shared clonotypes between healthy human individuals. Measured with immunoSEQ multiplex PCR; TCRdb has only the in-frame clones, and not every one. The data hold about 2 million clones, with 85% to 95% observed a single time. Naive CD8 cells lacked CD45RO, underwent positive selection for CCR7 and left out terminally differentiated effector memory CD45RA+ cells. What was sequenced was naive CD8+ T cells sorted from blood. The source is a young man in good health.

The chain joins TRBV29-1 to TRBJ2-7; 8 bases match TRBD1. The V gene's germline CDR1 is SQVTM and CDR2 ANQGSEA. The CDR3 contains 13 residues. Unmatched junction bases numbered 8, after V lost 1 base and J lost 9 bases. The CDR3 reads CSVEGTGFLGQYF. The CDR3 DNA reads TGCAGCGTTGAAGGGACAGGGTTCCTTGGGCAGTACTTC.

J is TRBJ2-7 and V is TRBV9; no reliable D call. Germline V gene data show CDR1 as SGDLS and CDR2 as YYNGEE. Trimming pared 0 bases from V and 2 bases from J, leaving 12 bases between. The CDR3 covers 15 residues. Here the CDR3 reads CASSVVPAETYEQYF. The CDR3, as DNA: TGTGCCAGCAGCGTAGTTCCGGCGGAAACCTACGAGCAGTACTTC.

This chain uses TRBV6-1 with TRBJ1-5; 7 nucleotides line up with TRBD1. The CDR3 contains 18 residues. Germline CDR1 is MNHNS and CDR2 is SASEGT. After removal of 4 bases from V and 0 bases from J, the junction contained 12 bases not matched to a gene. This chain's CDR3 is CASSAATGPDYSNQPQHF. The DNA of the CDR3 is TGTGCCAGCAGTGCAGCGACAGGGCCGGACTATAGCAATCAGCCCCAGCATTTT.

The chain combines TRBV12-5 with TRBJ2-4; maybe TRBD1 (6 bases). This CDR3 spans 13 amino acids. Trimming removed 3 bases from V and 10 bases from J, with 13 bases in between. Germline CDR1 reads LGHNT; CDR2 reads FRNRAP. The CDR3 loop reads CASGFPTGEIQYF. CDR3 coding DNA: TGTGCTAGTGGTTTCCCGACAGGAGAGATTCAGTACTTC. Full variable domain (remainder filled in from reference TRBV12-5 and TRBJ2-4): DARVTQTPRHKVTEMGQEVTMRCQPILGHNTVFWYRQTMMQGLELLAYFRNRAPLDDSGMPKDRFSAEMPDATLATLKIQPSEPRDSAVYFCASGFPTGEIQYFGAGTRLSVL.

The V gene is TRBV6-5, the J gene TRBJ1-2, with a weak D call TRBD1 (6 bases). Per germline, CDR1 MNHEY and CDR2 SVGAGI. The CDR3 is made up of 13 amino acids. V lost 9 bases to trimming and J lost 4 bases, with 15 bases between them. The CDR3 region has the DNA TGTGCCAGTCGGGGGACGGGGGCCTATGGCTACACCTTC. This codes for CASRGTGAYGYTF.

This chain links TRBV27 with TRBJ2-2; TRBD1 might be the D (6 bases). CDR1 is MNHEY, CDR2 SMNVEV, per germline (reference sequence). The CDR3 length is 16 residues. Trimming removed 5 bases at V and 2 bases at J, with 15 bases between. CDR3 sequence (DNA): TGTGCCAGCAGTAACAGGGTTGTGGTTAACACCGGGGAGCTGTTTTTT. Translating it yields CASSNRVVVNTGELFF.

This chain joins TRBV6-1 and TRBJ1-5, with 7 bases that match TRBD1. The CDR3 length is 16 residues. Trimming cost V 3 bases and J 4 bases; bases outside gene matches: 9. Germline V gene sequence: CDR1 MNHNS, CDR2 SASEGT. The CDR3 region has the DNA TGTGCCAGCAGTGAGCCCCGACAGGGTTGGAATCAGCCCCAGCATTTT. The encoded protein is CASSEPRQGWNQPQHF.

V gene TRBV10-3 combines with J gene TRBJ1-1; no definite D call. Per germline, CDR1 ENHRY and CDR2 SYGVKD. The CDR3 has 16 amino acids. Trimming shortened V by 3 bases and J by 3 bases, and 17 bases separated the two germline ends. CDR3 region: CAISEPAGRVDTEAFF. The DNA of the CDR3 is TGTGCCATCAGTGAACCCGCCGGGAGAGTGGACACTGAAGCTTTCTTT.